This T cell receptor beta chain was recovered during a study of T cell clones after liver transplantation. The overall study: Three of eight recipients were HCV-positive; others had non-autoimmune, non-viral indications. Tolerance: complete withdrawal held at least one year, liver enzymes staying within twice normal.

Only in-frame clones appear in the TCRdb table, and some are missing; sequencing was by immunoSEQ multiplex PCR. Found here are over 8,500 clones, about two thirds of them singletons; the top ten hold about 23%. Only a few counts were recorded for this clone. Its specificity is unknown. Study results and limitations: Low donor cell numbers restricted donor-reactive repertoire measurement in a couple of subjects.

Germline V lookup: CDR1 SQVTM, CDR2 ANQGSEA. Trimming left V 8 bases short and J 9 bases short, with 11 bases between. The CDR3 length is 10 residues. This sample comprised CD4+ T cells from blood, obtained almost 33 months after liver transplant. This chain links TRBV29-1 with TRBJ2-1, with a weak D call TRBD2 (6 bases). This clonotype was obtained from a human patient who received a liver transplant. The graft donor may have given rise to some T cells. The CDR3 DNA reads as TGCAGCCCTGGGGGGAGTGAGCAGTTCTTC. Encoded protein: CSPGGSEQFF.